The next 11 T cell receptor beta chains were all read from a single sample in a study of shared clonotypes between healthy human individuals. Clones were read by immunoSEQ multiplex PCR, and TCRdb kept only the in-frame ones, dropping some. The sample has over 950,000 clones, approximately 75% seen once. The sample comprised memory CD4+ T cells from PBMCs. The sample's subset: CD45RA-negative fraction. Receptors were obtained from a man between 18 and 29 years old in good health. Some clones in this sample may be carry-over from other donors' samples.

The V and J genes are TRBV27 and TRBJ1-1; D is perhaps TRBD1 (5 bases). The length of the CDR3 is 16 residues. Germline V gives CDR1 MNHEY, CDR2 SMNVEV (reference sequence). Trimming left V 4 bases short and J 1 base short, with 16 bases between. The CDR3 spells CASSSPPRVGNTEAFF. In nucleotides, the CDR3 is TGTGCCAGCAGTTCTCCTCCCAGGGTAGGGAACACTGAAGCTTTCTTT.

The chain uses TRBV6-1 and TRBJ1-6; no clear D gene. The germline V gene has CDR1 MNHNS and CDR2 SASEGT. V dropped 4 bases and J dropped 9 bases, with 10 bases sitting between them. This CDR3 spans 13 amino acids. The CDR3 reads CASSVGGISPLHF. The CDR3 DNA reads as TGTGCCAGCAGTGTCGGAGGTATTTCACCCCTCCACTTT.

This clone was seen just once. The chain carries TRBV4-1 and TRBJ2-3, with TRBD2 matching over 13 bases. The CDR3 is made up of 17 amino acids. Germline CDR1 reads MGHRA; CDR2 reads YSYEKL. J gave up 3 bases and V 4 bases, and 7 bases lay outside the gene matches. The CDR3 nucleotides are TGCGCCAGCAGCCGCGGACTAGCGGGAGTCCGGACAGATACGCAGTATTTT. Translated, it gives CASSRGLAGVRTDTQYF.

The sample holds a few counts of this clone. The chain combines TRBV29-1 with TRBJ1-1, with no clear D. The length of the CDR3 is 11 residues. CDR1 is SQVTM, CDR2 ANQGSEA, per germline. Trimming took 7 bases from V and 3 from J, leaving 9 bases between them. CDR3 protein: CSGQLDTEAFF. The CDR3 DNA reads as TGCAGCGGCCAGTTGGACACTGAAGCTTTCTTT.

The chain is built from TRBV9 and TRBJ2-7, with D unresolved. Germline values: CDR1 SGDLS, CDR2 YYNGEE. The V and J ends lost 1 base and 2 bases respectively, with 13 bases between them. This CDR3 has 15 amino acids. The CDR3 loop is CASSVIRRSTYEQYF. The CDR3 DNA follows: TGTGCCAGCAGCGTAATCCGGCGCTCAACCTACGAGCAGTACTTC.

This CDR3 reads CACPRGGTDTQYF. The CDR3, as DNA: TGTGCCTGTCCCAGGGGGGGGACAGATACGCAGTATTTT. This chain links TRBV30 with TRBJ2-3; D might be TRBD1 or TRBD2, each matching 7 bases. CDR3 length equals 13 residues. The V gene's germline CDR1 is GTSNPN and CDR2 SVGIG (reference sequence). The ends were cut back, 6 bases at V and 3 bases at J, with 13 bases in the middle.

The rearrangement links TRBV28 to TRBJ2-7, with a tentative D call TRBD1 (6 bases). V lost 7 bases, J lost 3 bases, and 16 bases lay in between. The CDR3 runs 14 residues. Germline CDR1 is MDHEN and CDR2 is SYDVKM. CDR3 amino acids: CASTSPDRSYEQYF. Written as DNA, the CDR3 is TGTGCCAGCACTTCCCCGGACAGAAGCTACGAGCAGTACTTC. The entire variable domain, with the rest obtained from reference TRBV28 and TRBJ2-7, is as follows: DVKVTQSSRYLVKRTGEKVFLECVQDMDHENMFWYRQDPGLGLRLIYFSYDVKMKEKGDIPEGYSVSREKKERFSLILESASTNQTSMYLCASTSPDRSYEQYFGPGTRLTVT.

The chain employs TRBV7-2 and TRBJ2-5, with TRBD2 identical over 10 bases. The V gene end was trimmed by 5 bases and the J gene end by 5 bases; junction bases not matched to a gene: 14. This CDR3 comprises 17 residues. CDR1 and CDR2 (germline): SGHTA, FQGNSA. The CDR3 is CASSPPRLAGFGETQYF. The DNA of the CDR3 is TGTGCCAGCAGCCCTCCCCGACTAGCGGGTTTTGGGGAGACCCAGTACTTC.

The chain carries TRBV27 and TRBJ1-2, with 9 bases fitting TRBD1. V dropped 2 bases and J dropped 3; count of bases not matched to a gene: 4. The germline V gene has CDR1 MNHEY and CDR2 SMNVEV (reference sequence). The CDR3 covers 15 residues. CDR3 amino acids: CASSLRRQGDYGYTF. CDR3 DNA: TGTGCCAGCAGTTTAAGACGACAGGGGGACTATGGCTACACCTTC.

The rearrangement links TRBV6-5 to TRBJ2-7, with 7 bases lining up with TRBD2. The V gene end was trimmed by 6 bases and the J gene end by 0 bases; junction bases not matched to a gene: 5. Looked up from germline, CDR1 is MNHEY and CDR2 is SVGAGI. There are 14 residues in the CDR3. The CDR3 spells CASSKRGLSYEQYF. Here the CDR3 DNA reads TGTGCCAGCAGCAAGCGGGGCCTCTCCTACGAGCAGTACTTC.

This chain links TRBV30 with TRBJ2-7; TRBD2 matches at 10 bases. The CDR3 spans 15 residues. Germline-derived CDR1 and CDR2 are GTSNPN and SVGIG (reference sequence). V was pared by 0 bases and J by 2 bases, with 4 bases of the junction left unmatched. The CDR3 sequence is CAWSVRSGRPYEQYF. The CDR3 coding sequence is TGTGCCTGGAGTGTACGTAGCGGGAGGCCCTACGAGCAGTACTTC.